These T cell receptor beta chains were read from a single sample in a study of T cell repertoires in aging, cancer and after chemotherapy. TCRdb reanalysed the multiplex PCR reads using MiXCR and keeps one entry per CDR3 protein. Of thousands of distinct CDR3 sequences in the sample, about 28% were seen once. Sequencing was performed on blood. The receptors derive from a human donor in good health. CDR3s include the opening cysteine and the closing phenylalanine or tryptophan. The D gene is left open where the match is weak. Rows may omit the clone size; those that give it use once, few, many or a size class.

v_call,clone_size,d_call,j_call,cdr3_nt,cdr3_aa
TRBV5-4,NA,NA,TRBJ2-2,TGTGCCAGCAGCTTGGGGGCGAACACCGGGGAGCTGTTTTTT,CASSLGANTGELFF
TRBV5-6,NA,NA,TRBJ1-1,TGTGCCAGCGGCTACGGGATTTTGGGTGAAGCTTTCTTT,CASGYGILGEAFF
TRBV6-5,NA,TRBD2,TRBJ2-3,TGTGCCAGCAGCAGCGGGATACGCACAGATACGCAGTATTTT,CASSSGIRTDTQYF
TRBV12-3/TRBV12-4,few,TRBD1,TRBJ1-2,TGTGCCAGCAGTCGCACCCCAGACAGGGCCCTCCTAGATGGCTACACCTTC,CASSRTPDRALLDGYTF
TRBV18,few,NA,TRBJ1-6,TGTGCCAGCTCACCACGGGCGCAGAGCTCCTATAATTCACCCCTCCACTTT,CASSPRAQSSYNSPLHF
TRBV12-3/TRBV12-4,NA,TRBD1,TRBJ1-2,TGTGCCAGCAGTCGTAGGACAGGGCTCGACGATGGCTACACCTTC,CASSRRTGLDDGYTF
TRBV19,NA,NA,TRBJ1-5,TGTGCCAGCGGGGTGAGTCAGCCCCAGCATTTT,CASGVSQPQHF
TRBV20-1,NA,NA,TRBJ2-2,TGCAGTGCTAGAGGGACTCGAGGAAGAACCGGGGAGCTGTTTTTT,CSARGTRGRTGELFF
TRBV6-1,few,NA,TRBJ1-2,TGTGCCAGCAGTGAAGCTTGGACGGGGGGGATTGGCTACACCTTC,CASSEAWTGGIGYTF
TRBV6-1,medium-sized,NA,TRBJ2-3,TGTGCCAGCAGTGAGAGACAGGTGCCAGATACGCAGTATTTT,CASSERQVPDTQYF
TRBV12-3/TRBV12-4,NA,NA,TRBJ1-5,TGTGCCAGCAGTTTAGGACACCCTCAGCCCCAGCATTTT,CASSLGHPQPQHF
TRBV12-3/TRBV12-4,NA,NA,TRBJ2-3,TGTGCCAGCAGGCTGAGGGCGGGCACGAAGTATTTT,CASRLRAGTKYF
TRBV27,NA,NA,TRBJ2-7,TGTGCCAGCAGTTTCGGTGACAGAGGGTACGAGCAGTACTTC,CASSFGDRGYEQYF
TRBV20-1,NA,NA,TRBJ1-5,TGCAGTGCCCAAGCAGGGCTCAACAATCAGCCCCAGCATTTT,CSAQAGLNNQPQHF
TRBV19,NA,NA,TRBJ1-6,TGTGCCAGTAGTAATTCTGATTCACCCCTCCACTTT,CASSNSDSPLHF
TRBV7-6,once,NA,TRBJ2-5,TGTGCCAGCAGCTTAGGGATTTGGGAGACCCAGTACTTC,CASSLGIWETQYF
TRBV6-1,NA,NA,TRBJ2-5,TGTGCCAGCAGTGATAAACAGTTGCGGGAGACCCAGTACTTC,CASSDKQLRETQYF
TRBV5-4,NA,TRBD2,TRBJ2-5,TGTGCCAGCAGCCCGGGGACTAGCGGGGGGGCGGAGACCCAGTACTTC,CASSPGTSGGAETQYF
TRBV5-1,NA,TRBD1,TRBJ1-1,TGCGCCAGCAGCTTGGCAGGGGGCAATATGAACACTGAAGCTTTCTTT,CASSLAGGNMNTEAFF
TRBV12-3/TRBV12-4,NA,NA,TRBJ1-6,TGTGCCAGCAGACCCTCGTGGGGGATCTCCTATAATTCACCCCTCCACTTT,CASRPSWGISYNSPLHF
TRBV5-6,medium-sized,NA,TRBJ2-6,TGTGCCAGCAGCTTGGGAGGTGAGGTGGGCTCTGGGGCCAACGTCCTGACTTTC,CASSLGGEVGSGANVLTF
TRBV5-6,few,TRBD1,TRBJ1-3,TGTGCCAGCAGCGGGACAGGGCAACGCTCTGGAAACACCATATATTTT,CASSGTGQRSGNTIYF
TRBV6-4,NA,NA,TRBJ1-6,TGTGCCAGCAGTGACTCGGCCTGGGGACTTTCACCCCTCCACTTT,CASSDSAWGLSPLHF
TRBV5-4,NA,TRBD2,TRBJ2-1,TGTGCCAGCAGCTTGGATGTCCGGGGGGTATACAATGAGCAGTTCTTC,CASSLDVRGVYNEQFF
TRBV19,medium-sized,TRBD2,TRBJ2-3,TGTGCCAGTAGTACTGGACGACTAGCGTCTGTGGATACGCAGTATTTT,CASSTGRLASVDTQYF
TRBV5-5,few,NA,TRBJ1-6,TGTGCCAGCAGCCCAGTGGGGGGGAGCTCCTATAATTCACCCCTCCACTTT,CASSPVGGSSYNSPLHF
TRBV29-1,large,NA,TRBJ2-1,TGCAGCGTTGGACAGTACAATGAGCAGTTCTTC,CSVGQYNEQFF
TRBV13,medium-sized,TRBD1,TRBJ2-7,TGTGCCAGCAGCGTCGGACAGGGGACGGACGAGCAGTACTTC,CASSVGQGTDEQYF
TRBV6-5,medium-sized,TRBD2,TRBJ2-3,TGTGCCAGCAGTTACGTTCGAAGCGGGGGGCAGAGAGATACGCAGTATTTT,CASSYVRSGGQRDTQYF
TRBV12-3/TRBV12-4,medium-sized,TRBD1,TRBJ2-5,TGTGCCAGCAGTGCGACAGGGGGCCAAGAGACCCAGTACTTC,CASSATGGQETQYF
TRBV24-1,NA,TRBD1,TRBJ2-2,TGTGCCACCAGTGATAGAGGACAGGGTCTTACCGGGGAGCTGTTTTTT,CATSDRGQGLTGELFF
TRBV6-5,few,NA,TRBJ1-2,TGTGCCAGCAAGCAGCGGGGTGGGGTATATGGCTACACCTTC,CASKQRGGVYGYTF
TRBV5-1,NA,TRBD2,TRBJ2-3,TGCGCCAGCAGCAAAGAACCCGGGACTAGGGGGGGAGATACGCAGTATTTT,CASSKEPGTRGGDTQYF
TRBV30,medium-sized,NA,TRBJ2-5,TGTGCCTGGAGTCCTGCAGGAGCGGCCCAGTACTTC,CAWSPAGAAQYF
TRBV29-1,medium-sized,TRBD1,TRBJ1-1,TGCAGCGTGGACAGGGAAAGTACTGAAGCTTTCTTT,CSVDRESTEAFF
TRBV6-6,NA,NA,TRBJ2-6,TGTGCCAGCAGTGAACGGGGAGCCGGGGCCAACGTCCTGACTTTC,CASSERGAGANVLTF
TRBV19,NA,NA,TRBJ1-2,TGTGCCAGTGGGGTAGCGGCCAGGGAAAACTATGGCTACACCTTC,CASGVAARENYGYTF